This TCR beta chain was captured in a study of blood T cell repertoires in COVID-19. Germline CDR1 reads MGHRA; CDR2 reads YSYEKL. This CDR3 contains 12 residues. The germline V and J ends were trimmed by 5 bases and 15 bases, with 17 bases remaining between them. Using immunoSEQ multiplex PCR, the repertoire was profiled, and TCRdb retains in-frame clones only, with some absent. The data show about 98,000 clones, with about four fifths seen just once and around 9.4% held by the top ten. This TCR derives from a man aged 40-49 years with active or convalescent COVID-19. The material sequenced was peripheral blood. The chain carries TRBV4-1 and TRBJ2-1; possible D gene TRBD2, 5 bases. The CDR3 protein is CASSYREGRRFF. The CDR3 DNA follows: TGCGCCAGCAGCTACCGGGAAGGGCGCCGGTTCTTC.